The sequence of this T cell receptor (beta chain) was determined in a study of low-dose radiotherapy and immunotherapy resistance in tumors. On the study more broadly: Every 2 weeks, cohort 1 got 0.5 Gy, reaching 6.5 Gy to the planning target volume.

This clonotype was observed many times. Covering alpha and beta chains, TRAV- and TRBV-specific primers were used for the first-strand cDNA. Amplification, which lasted around 21 PCR cycles, used a constant-region primer and V-primer adapter to amplify TCRs. The mRNA which had been isolated was amplified by in vitro transcription. A single record per CDR3 protein comes from TCRdb applying MiXCR to the reads. The top ten hold 0.8% to 1.3% of the sample, which has 80,000 to 95,000 distinct CDR3 sequences, around 9.2% seen once. The CDR3 spans 13 residues. V was pared by 10 bases and J by 1 base, with 6 bases of the junction left unmatched. From germline, CDR1 is SNHLY and CDR2 FYNNEI. Time point denoted: before trial treatment. The donors' regimen was nivolumab, ipilimumab, aspirin, low-dose cyclophosphamide and low-dose radiotherapy. Patients qualified if they had advanced solid tumors that lacked tumor-infiltrating lymphocytes.

This clonotype was obtained from a male donor with prostate cancer. The chain carries TRBV2 and TRBJ1-1; TRBD1 matches 7 bases. Sample: PBMCs, taken before treatment. This chain's CDR3 is CANKQGRNTEAFF. CDR3 coding DNA: TGTGCCAACAAACAGGGGAGGAACACTGAAGCTTTCTTT.